The source of this TCR beta chain is a study of T cell responses to AZD1222 COVID-19 vaccine. The table came from immunoSEQ multiplex PCR; TCRdb's copy has only in-frame clones and leaves some out. The sample lists about 150,000 clones; around 90% were seen once. With 5 bases clipped from V and 7 bases from J, the junction kept 10 bases outside the gene matches. The length of the CDR3 is 15 residues. Looked up from germline, CDR1 is PRHDT and CDR2 is FYEKMQ (reference sequence). The sequence was obtained from an adult in good health. The starting material was peripheral blood, obtained on day 0 of AZD1222 vaccination. The chain uses TRBV13 and TRBJ1-1; 10 nucleotides match TRBD1. The CDR3 reads CASSILDRGNIEAFF. CDR3 nucleotides: TGTGCCAGCAGCATCCTGGACAGGGGGAATATTGAAGCTTTCTTT.